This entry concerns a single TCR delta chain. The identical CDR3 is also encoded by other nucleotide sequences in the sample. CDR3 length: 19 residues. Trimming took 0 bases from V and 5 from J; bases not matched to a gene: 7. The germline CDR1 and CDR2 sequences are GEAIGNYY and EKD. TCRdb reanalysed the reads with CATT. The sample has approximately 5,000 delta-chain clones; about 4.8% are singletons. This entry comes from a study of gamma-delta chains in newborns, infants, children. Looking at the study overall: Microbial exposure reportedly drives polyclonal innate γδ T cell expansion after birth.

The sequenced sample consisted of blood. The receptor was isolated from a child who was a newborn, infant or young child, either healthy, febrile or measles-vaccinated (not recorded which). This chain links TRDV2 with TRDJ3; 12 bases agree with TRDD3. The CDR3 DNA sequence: TGTGCCTGTGACACCCTACTGGGGGATACATCTCGGGACACCCGACAGATGTTTTTC. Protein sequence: CACDTLLGDTSRDTRQMFF.